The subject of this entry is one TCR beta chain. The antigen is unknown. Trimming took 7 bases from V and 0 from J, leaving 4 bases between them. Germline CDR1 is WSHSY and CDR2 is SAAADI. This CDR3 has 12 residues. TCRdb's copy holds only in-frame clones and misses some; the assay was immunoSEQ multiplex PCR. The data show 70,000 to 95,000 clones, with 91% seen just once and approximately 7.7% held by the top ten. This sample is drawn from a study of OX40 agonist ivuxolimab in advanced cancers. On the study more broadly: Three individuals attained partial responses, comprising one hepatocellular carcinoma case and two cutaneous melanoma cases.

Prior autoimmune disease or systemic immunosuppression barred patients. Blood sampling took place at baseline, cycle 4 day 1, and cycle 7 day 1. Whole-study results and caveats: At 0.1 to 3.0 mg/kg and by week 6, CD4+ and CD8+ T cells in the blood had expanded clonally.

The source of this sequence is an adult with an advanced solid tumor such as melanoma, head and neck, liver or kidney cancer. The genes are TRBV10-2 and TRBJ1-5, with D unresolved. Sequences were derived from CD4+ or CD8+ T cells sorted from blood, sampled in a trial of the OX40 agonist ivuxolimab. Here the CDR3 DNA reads TGCGCCAGCATGGATAGCAATCAGCCCCAGCATTTT. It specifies CASMDSNQPQHF.